This T cell receptor beta chain was sequenced in a study of CD8 T cells in ankylosing spondylitis. Findings and caveats of the study: Reportedly, matched ankylosing spondylitis synovial fluid was significantly enriched for disease-linked clones.

V shed 4 bases and J shed 4 bases, with 9 bases lying between them. This CDR3 comprises 13 residues. The germline V gene has CDR1 MDHEN and CDR2 SYDVKM. Regarding this clonotype: Its cognate antigen is unknown.

Quantitative molecular-barcoded 5'-RACE generated the TCR beta libraries. TCRdb redid the calling of the 5' RACE reads with MiXCR, one entry per CDR3 protein. The sample shows about 160,000 distinct CDR3 sequences, 9.8% of them seen only once. Sequencing was carried out using blood, either unsorted or a sorted T cell fraction (not recorded which). This TCR was recovered from a female donor with ankylosing spondylitis or in good health (not recorded which). The chain joins TRBV28 to TRBJ2-3; perhaps TRBD2 as D (7 bases). CDR3 DNA: TGTGCCAGCAGTTCGGGGGGCGCAGATACGCAGTATTTT. It specifies CASSSGGADTQYF.